The 4 T cell receptor beta chains reported below all come from one sample, sequenced in a study of T cell clonotyping in hematopoietic cell transplantation. Generated by immunoSEQ multiplex PCR, the TCRdb table keeps only in-frame clones and is missing some. The table includes around 14,000 clones, approximately 93% detected once. Sequenced here: PBMCs, sampled 30 days after allogeneic stem cell transplant. The receptors were gathered from a male patient over 55 who had an allogeneic stem cell transplant from an unrelated donor, so the T cells may come from the graft donor. Some clones in this sample may be carry-over from other donors' samples.

V and J are TRBV28 and TRBJ2-7; 9 bases are a match to TRBD2. Germline-derived CDR1 and CDR2 are MDHEN and SYDVKM. CDR3 length: 14 residues. Germline trimming cut 6 bases from V and 4 bases from J; bases unmatched to any gene: 7. As DNA, the CDR3 is TGTGCCAGCAGCCCGACTAGCGGCCAATACGAGCAGTACTTC. Protein sequence: CASSPTSGQYEQYF.

V usage is TRBV25-1 and J usage is TRBJ1-1; no definite D call. The germline gives CDR1 MGHDK, CDR2 SYGVNS. The CDR3 is made up of 13 amino acids. Trimming left V 0 bases short and J 5 bases short, with 7 bases between. The CDR3 nucleotides read TGTGCCAGCAGTGAATATTCAGAAACTGAAGCTTTCTTT. Translation: CASSEYSETEAFF. Full variable domain (remainder filled in from reference TRBV25-1 and TRBJ1-1): EADIYQTPRYLVIGTGKKITLECSQTMGHDKMYWYQQDPGMELHLIHYSYGVNSTEKGDLSSESTVSRIRTEHFPLTLESARPSHTSQYLCASSEYSETEAFFGQGTRLTVV.

The J gene is TRBJ2-3, the V gene TRBV7-2; 11 bases are shared with TRBD2. This CDR3 is built from 16 residues. Germline V gene sequence: CDR1 SGHTA, CDR2 FQGNSA. J was trimmed by 2 bases and V by 3 bases; bases with no gene match: 4. The CDR3 sequence: CASSFHSGGDTDTQYF. The CDR3 DNA reads as TGTGCCAGCAGCTTCCATAGCGGGGGGGACACAGATACGCAGTATTTT. Filled out from reference TRBV7-2 and TRBJ2-3, the complete variable domain reads GAGVSQSPSNKVTEKGKDVELRCDPISGHTALYWYRQSLGQGLEFLIYFQGNSAPDKSGLPSDRFSAERTGGSVSTLTIQRTQQEDSAVYLCASSFHSGGDTDTQYFGPGTRLTVL.

This rearrangement joins TRBV6-1 to TRBJ1-5; D may be TRBD1 (5 bases). The CDR3 sequence is 14 residues long. From germline, CDR1 is MNHNS and CDR2 SASEGT. V was cut by 6 bases and J by 6 bases, with 15 bases left in between. As DNA, the CDR3 is TGTGCCAGCAGGGCCGACAGAGCTATTCAGCCCCAGCATTTT. Residues: CASRADRAIQPQHF.